Listed below are T cell receptor beta chains from one sample, sequenced in a study of blood T cell repertoires in COVID-19. The method was immunoSEQ multiplex PCR; TCRdb's version includes in-frame clones alone and lacks a portion of them. The sample yields about 58,000 clones, around 89% seen once. Sample: peripheral blood. All receptors come from a woman aged 60-70 years with active COVID-19. Both conserved end residues are part of each CDR3. Only part of the rows carry a size: once, few, many, or a class if the clone is expanded.

j_call: TRBJ1-5; v_call: TRBV6-5; clone_size: NA; cdr3_aa: CASSYRQSNQPQHF
j_call: TRBJ2-1; v_call: TRBV5-4; clone_size: NA; cdr3_aa: CASSTGLDNEQFF
j_call: TRBJ2-7; v_call: TRBV11-2; clone_size: NA; cdr3_aa: CASSFRAPGEQYF
j_call: TRBJ1-5; v_call: TRBV7-9; clone_size: few; cdr3_aa: CASSPIGLSNQPQHF
j_call: TRBJ2-5; v_call: TRBV7-2; clone_size: NA; cdr3_aa: CASSLRWGGRETQYF
j_call: TRBJ1-2; v_call: TRBV6-5; clone_size: NA; cdr3_aa: CASSKGQGNYGYTF
j_call: TRBJ2-6; v_call: TRBV2; clone_size: NA; cdr3_aa: CASSDTTGYSGANVLTF
j_call: TRBJ1-5; v_call: TRBV6-5; clone_size: NA; cdr3_aa: CASSGQHNQPQHF
j_call: TRBJ2-3; v_call: TRBV19; clone_size: NA; cdr3_aa: CASSLGRGSDTQYF
j_call: TRBJ1-3; v_call: TRBV4-2; clone_size: once; cdr3_aa: CASSQDQDRVTGNTIYF
j_call: TRBJ1-6; v_call: TRBV6-5; clone_size: NA; cdr3_aa: CASYSQGLLSSPLHF
j_call: TRBJ2-1; v_call: TRBV7-6; clone_size: NA; cdr3_aa: CASSSTGGGHEQFF
j_call: TRBJ2-2; v_call: TRBV5-1; clone_size: NA; cdr3_aa: CASSLAGGGNTGELFF
j_call: TRBJ1-3; v_call: TRBV2; clone_size: few; cdr3_aa: CASSGQLRENTIYF
j_call: TRBJ2-1; v_call: TRBV6-5; clone_size: NA; cdr3_aa: CASISLYNEQFF
j_call: TRBJ1-2; v_call: TRBV9; clone_size: NA; cdr3_aa: CASSVAVDYGYTF
j_call: TRBJ2-7; v_call: TRBV7-2; clone_size: NA; cdr3_aa: CASSLFGAASGGPGYEQYF
j_call: TRBJ1-6; v_call: TRBV7-2; clone_size: NA; cdr3_aa: CASSLGLNSPLHF